This T cell receptor gamma chain was identified during a study of gamma delta lymphoproliferative disorders and STAT genes. Study-level background: For the delta chain, EuroClonality-NGS standard procedure was applied.

TCRdb re-analyzed the multiplex PCR reads via CATT. The table includes 570 or so gamma-chain clones, 33% detected once. Sequencing used genomic DNA taken from PBMCs of patients and controls. Patient diagnosis follows 2017 WHO criteria for T-LGLL or HSTCL. V was pared by 9 bases and J by 7 bases, with 9 bases of the junction left unmatched. The CDR3 consists of 13 residues. The sequencing input was blood. The chain joins TRGV10 to TRGJP1. TCRdb lists no J gene, so it was determined here by aligning the DNA to germline. TRGV10 is identified as an open reading frame with a role that is uncertain. The sequence was collected from a human donor with hepatosplenic T-cell lymphoma. CDR3 nucleotide sequence: TGTGCTGCGTGCATTTCAGGTGGTTGGTTCAAGATATTT. As protein: CAACISGGWFKIF.